This T cell receptor (beta chain) was profiled in a study of cytomegalovirus exposure and HLA in healthy donors. Turning to this clone: Its target is not known.

Study findings and constraints: In the 130 or so validation repertoires, 85% to 95% of cluster scores exceeded 0, per a later analysis. Across donors, most TCRs were seen rarely, yet some public ones were widespread.

Deletions cut 6 bases from V and 5 bases from J, with 6 bases between. Per germline, CDR1 SGDLS and CDR2 YYNGEE. This CDR3 has 11 residues. Some clones are missing from TCRdb's copy, which holds only in-frame ones; the method was immunoSEQ multiplex PCR. The sample lists 150,000 to 200,000 clones, 85% occurring once. The sequenced sample was PBMCs. The sequence was obtained from a man between 18 and 35 years old in good health and CMV-seropositive. The chain employs TRBV9 and TRBJ2-1; D is perhaps TRBD1 (5 bases). The CDR3 DNA reads TGTGCCAGCACCAGGGACAATGAGCAGTTCTTC. It is translated as CASTRDNEQFF.